The clone carrying this TCR beta chain has more than one count but fewer than ten. What it recognizes is unknown. In TCRdb, the reads were re-called with MiXCR into one record per CDR3 protein. Among about 240,000 distinct CDR3 sequences listed, 5% to 8.5% were seen once. Deletions cut 6 bases from V and 7 bases from J, with 16 bases between. CDR3 length: 14 residues. Germline assignment: CDR1 DFQATT and CDR2 SNEGSKA (reference sequence). The source of the sample is a study of T cell repertoires in cytomegalovirus infection. Findings and caveats of the study: Summed frequency of public TCR beta families distinguished CMV carriers with the relevant HLA.

The V call is TRBV20-1, the J call TRBJ1-6, with TRBD1 as a possible D gene (6 bases). This receptor was obtained from a human donor in good health (CMV status not recorded). Some clones in this sample may be carry-over from other donors' samples. Material for sequencing was PBMCs. Here the CDR3 DNA reads TGCAGTGCCTTCTCAGGGGTGCCAAATTCACCCCTCCACTTT. It codes for CSAFSGVPNSPLHF.